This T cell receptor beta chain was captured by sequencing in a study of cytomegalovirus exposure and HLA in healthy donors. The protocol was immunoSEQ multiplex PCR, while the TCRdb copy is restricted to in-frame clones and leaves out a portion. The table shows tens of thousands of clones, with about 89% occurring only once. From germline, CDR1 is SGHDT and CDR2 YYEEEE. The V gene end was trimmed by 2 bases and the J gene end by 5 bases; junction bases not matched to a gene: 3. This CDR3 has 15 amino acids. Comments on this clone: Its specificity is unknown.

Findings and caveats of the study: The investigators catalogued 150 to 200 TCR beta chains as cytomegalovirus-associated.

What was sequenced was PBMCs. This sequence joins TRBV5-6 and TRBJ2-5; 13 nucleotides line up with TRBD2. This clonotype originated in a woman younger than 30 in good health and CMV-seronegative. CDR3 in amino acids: CASSLELAGGETQYF. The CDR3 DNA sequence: TGTGCCAGCAGCTTAGAACTAGCGGGAGGGGAGACCCAGTACTTC.